The 9 T cell receptor beta chains presented below share a single source sample, sequenced in a study of CD8+ T cells in alopecia areata. Treatment noted: oral pan-JAK inhibitor, 5-10 mg twice daily. Extraction and reverse transcription of RNA yielded cDNA as the sequencing template. Only in-frame clones appear in the TCRdb table, and some are missing; sequencing was by immunoSEQ multiplex PCR. The data contain hundreds of thousands of clones, 60% of them singletons. The sequenced sample was CD4+ T cells sorted from blood, obtained around week 52, from a patient treated with tofacitinib. The receptors were gathered from a human donor with alopecia areata.

In its sample, this clone was seen a few times. The chain employs TRBV28 and TRBJ2-3, with D possibly being TRBD2 (5 bases). From germline, CDR1 is MDHEN and CDR2 SYDVKM. CDR3 length equals 15 residues. Trimming removed 5 bases at V and 1 base at J, with 13 bases between. CDR3 sequence: CASSPRGSGTDTQYF. CDR3 in DNA: TGTGCCAGCAGTCCCCGAGGTAGCGGCACAGATACGCAGTATTTT.

The chain uses TRBV4-2 and TRBJ1-3, with 7 bases matching TRBD1. In germline, CDR1 is LGHNA, CDR2 YNFKEQ. This CDR3 is 16 amino acids long. Unmatched junction bases numbered 9, after V lost 4 bases and J lost 3 bases. The CDR3 DNA reads as TGTGCCAGCAGCCGAGCCCTCCGGGACAGTGGAAACACCATATATTTT. Protein: CASSRALRDSGNTIYF.

The chain joins TRBV29-1 to TRBJ2-1; D could derive from TRBD1 or TRBD2 (5 bases each). V gave up 7 bases and J gave up 10 bases, with 14 bases separating them. Looked up from germline, CDR1 is SQVTM and CDR2 is ANQGSEA. The CDR3 consists of 11 residues. DNA for the CDR3: TGCAGCGCTGTGGGGGTATGGGAGCAGTTCTTC. Amino acid sequence: CSAVGVWEQFF.

The V call is TRBV29-1, the J call TRBJ2-5; 7 bases are shared with TRBD1. Per germline, CDR1 SQVTM and CDR2 ANQGSEA. After removal of 3 bases from V and 8 bases from J, the junction contained 6 bases not matched to a gene. CDR3 size: 12 residues. CDR3 amino acids: CSVEGQPETQYF. The CDR3 DNA follows: TGCAGCGTTGAGGGACAGCCAGAAACCCAGTACTTC.

J is TRBJ2-5 and V is TRBV29-1; the match to TRBD1 covers 12 bases. Germline V gives CDR1 SQVTM, CDR2 ANQGSEA. J was trimmed by 7 bases and V by 5 bases; bases with no gene match: 8. There are 14 residues in the CDR3. CDR3 DNA: TGCAGCGTTAAACGGGACAGGGGGCTCGGGACCCAGTACTTC. It specifies CSVKRDRGLGTQYF.

The chain recombines TRBV30 with TRBJ1-5; D is possibly TRBD1 (6 bases). This CDR3 is 13 amino acids long. Per germline, CDR1 GTSNPN and CDR2 SVGIG (reference sequence). Deletions cut 3 bases from V and 3 bases from J, with 9 bases between. CDR3 DNA: TGTGCCTGGAGGACAGGAGCCAATCAGCCCCAGCATTTT. As protein: CAWRTGANQPQHF.

The chain joins TRBV29-1 to TRBJ1-2, with a tentative D call TRBD1 (5 bases). Germline-derived CDR1 and CDR2 are SQVTM and ANQGSEA. CDR3 length equals 14 residues. Trimming cost V 5 bases and J 6 bases, with 19 bases left between them. For the CDR3, the DNA is TGCAGCGTTTCATTTGCAGGGTATGGGGATGGCTACACCTTC. Its protein product is CSVSFAGYGDGYTF.

This clone turned up a few times. V usage is TRBV7-9 and J usage is TRBJ2-4; weak D call: TRBD1 (5 bases). Deletions cut 10 bases from V and 1 base from J, with 11 bases between. The CDR3 length is 13 residues. The germline V gene encodes CDR1 SEHNR and CDR2 FQNEAQ (reference sequence). CDR3 sequence reads: CATQGTAKNIQYF. The CDR3 bases are TGTGCCACCCAGGGCACCGCCAAAAACATTCAGTACTTC.

V is TRBV14 and J is TRBJ1-2, with D possibly TRBD1 on 6 matching bases. With 1 base removed from V and 5 bases from J, the gap between germline ends came to 8 bases. Germline CDR1 reads SGHDN; CDR2 reads FVKESK. The CDR3 spans 13 residues. CDR3 DNA: TGTGCCAGCAGCCAAGCCGGACAGTATGGCTACACCTTC. Translated, it gives CASSQAGQYGYTF.